The 8 T cell receptor beta chains below all came from one sample that was sequenced in a study of blood T cell repertoires in COVID-19. Using immunoSEQ multiplex PCR, the repertoire was profiled, and TCRdb retains in-frame clones only, with some absent. The table records about 57,000 clones, 82% of them present only once. The sequencing input was peripheral blood. The receptors shown here come from an older woman with acute or convalescent COVID-19.

The chain has TRBV15 and TRBJ1-2; 11 nucleotides agree with TRBD1. Trimming removed 4 bases from V and 4 bases from J; junction bases left unmatched: 8. The CDR3 is made up of 16 amino acids. Germline values: CDR1 LNHNV, CDR2 YYDKDF (reference sequence). The CDR3 nucleotides are TGTGCCACCAGCACAGGACAGGGGGCGTGGAGCTATGGCTACACCTTC. Its protein is CATSTGQGAWSYGYTF.

This chain joins TRBV7-9 and TRBJ1-2, with 8 bases identical to TRBD1. Germline-derived CDR1 and CDR2 are SEHNR and FQNEAQ (reference sequence). The CDR3 extends over 14 amino acids. V shed 3 bases and J 3 bases; nucleotides not matched to a gene: 3. As DNA, the CDR3 is TGTGCCAGCAGCTTGACAGGGGCCGACTATGGCTACACCTTC. Protein sequence: CASSLTGADYGYTF.

The V call is TRBV4-2, the J call TRBJ1-3, with no clear D. The CDR3 consists of 15 residues. V lost 0 bases and J lost 3, with 9 bases in between. Germline V gene data show CDR1 as LGHNA and CDR2 as YNFKEQ. The CDR3 nucleotides read TGTGCCAGCAGCCAAGATTCTTCGGGTGGAAACACCATATATTTT. This encodes CASSQDSSGGNTIYF.

The chain links TRBV2 to TRBJ2-2, with D tentatively TRBD1 (6 bases). The V and J ends lost 4 bases and 1 base respectively, with 10 bases between them. Germline CDR1 SNHLY, CDR2 FYNNEI. CDR3 length: 15 amino acids. The CDR3 here is CASSASRGNTGELFF. In DNA form, the CDR3 reads TGTGCCAGCAGTGCCTCCAGGGGGAACACCGGGGAGCTGTTTTTT. The full variable domain, with the rest looked up from reference TRBV2 and TRBJ2-2, is EPEVTQTPSHQVTQMGQEVILRCVPISNHLYFYWYRQILGQKVEFLVSFYNNEISEKSEIFDDQFSVERPDGSNFTLKIRSTKLEDSAMYFCASSASRGNTGELFFGEGSRLTVL.

The table lists this clone with a count of one. The chain combines TRBV7-8 with TRBJ1-2; D gene uncertain. V gave up 1 base and J gave up 7 bases, with 7 bases separating them. The CDR3 spans 12 residues. Per germline, CDR1 SGHVS and CDR2 FQNEAQ. As DNA, the CDR3 is TGTGCCAGCAGCTTAGATAGTTTTGGCTACACCTTC. Translating it yields CASSLDSFGYTF.

V is TRBV11-2 and J is TRBJ2-3; 7 positions agree with TRBD2. CDR3 size: 16 residues. Per the germline V gene, CDR1 is SGHAT and CDR2 is FQNNGV. V lost 5 bases, J lost 1 base, and 9 bases stayed unmatched. The CDR3 loop reads CASSPNPTSRTDTQYF. Written as DNA, the CDR3 is TGTGCCAGCAGCCCCAACCCGACTAGCCGCACAGATACGCAGTATTTT.

This rearrangement joins TRBV30 to TRBJ1-4; TRBD1 matches at 9 bases. Germline CDR1 GTSNPN, CDR2 SVGIG (reference sequence). This CDR3 spans 15 amino acids. V lost 2 bases to trimming and J lost 5 bases; unmatched junction nucleotides: 6. CDR3 in DNA: TGTGCCTGGAGTCTCGGCGGGACAGGGAATGAAAAACTGTTTTTT. This encodes CAWSLGGTGNEKLFF. The full variable domain, in which reference TRBV30 and TRBJ1-4 provide the parts outside the CDR3, is SQTIHQWPATLVQPVGSPLSLECTVEGTSNPNLYWYRQAAGRGLQLLFYSVGIGQISSEVPQNLSASRPQDRQFILSSKKLLLSDSGFYLCAWSLGGTGNEKLFFGSGTQLSVL.

V usage is TRBV7-2 and J usage is TRBJ1-6; 9 positions match TRBD1. The CDR3 covers 15 residues. V lost 3 bases, J lost 7 bases, and 4 bases stayed unmatched. Per the germline V gene, CDR1 is SGHTA and CDR2 is FQGNSA. CDR3: CASSLDRGRNSPLHF. The CDR3 DNA is TGTGCCAGCAGCTTGGACAGGGGACGAAATTCACCCCTCCACTTT. Together with reference TRBV7-2 and TRBJ1-6, the CDR3 gives the full variable domain: GAGVSQSPSNKVTEKGKDVELRCDPISGHTALYWYRQSLGQGLEFLIYFQGNSAPDKSGLPSDRFSAERTGGSVSTLTIQRTQQEDSAVYLCASSLDRGRNSPLHFGNGTRLTVT.